Each of the 24 T cell receptor beta chains below was sequenced from the same sample in a study of blood T cell repertoires in COVID-19. Sequencing used immunoSEQ multiplex PCR; TCRdb keeps in-frame clones, though not all of them. Here the sample spans about 210,000 clones, approximately 80% being singletons. Sequenced input: PBMCs or T cells enriched from blood (not recorded which). The receptors shown here come from a woman aged 45-65 years with acute COVID-19.

The chain uses TRBV5-1 and TRBJ2-2, with D possibly TRBD2 on 7 matching bases. Germline CDR1 is SGHRS and CDR2 is YFSETQ. The length of the CDR3 is 15 residues. V was pared by 4 bases and J by 2 bases, with 12 bases between. The DNA for the CDR3 is TGCGCCAGCAGCCCGGGGGGACAAAACACCGGGGAGCTGTTTTTT. Protein sequence: CASSPGGQNTGELFF.

CDR3 amino acids: CASSQGQGLSEAFF. CDR3 DNA: TGTGCCAGCAGCCAAGGACAGGGTTTATCTGAAGCTTTCTTT. This chain connects TRBV7-2 to TRBJ1-1, with 8 bases identical to TRBD1. Germline CDR1 SGHTA, CDR2 FQGNSA. This CDR3 spans 14 amino acids. The J segment lost 6 bases and the V segment lost 5 bases, leaving 8 bases of the junction unmatched.

The rearrangement uses TRBV12-3 or TRBV12-4 and TRBJ1-2; 9 bases fit TRBD1. The CDR3 length is 12 residues. The junction had 3 bases not matched to a gene; V was cut back by 11 bases and J by 2 bases. CDR3 in DNA: TGTGCCTGGGGGACAGGGAACTATGGCTACACCTTC. Translated, it gives CAWGTGNYGYTF.

The J gene is TRBJ2-5, the V gene TRBV9, with 7 nucleotides matching TRBD2. V trimming: 4 bases; J trimming: 4 bases; junction bases outside the gene matches: 10. This CDR3 spans 15 amino acids. Germline-derived CDR1 and CDR2 are SGDLS and YYNGEE. Written as DNA, the CDR3 is TGTGCCAGCAGCTCCCCGGTTGGGGGGGGAGAGACCCAGTACTTC. It translates to CASSSPVGGGETQYF.

The V and J genes are TRBV28 and TRBJ2-7; perhaps TRBD2 as D (6 bases). The CDR3 has 13 residues. Germline CDR1 and CDR2: MDHEN and SYDVKM. The V end was cut by 6 bases, the J end by 7 bases, with 16 bases between. CDR3 in amino acids: CASRSLARGEQYF. The CDR3 DNA reads TGTGCCAGCAGAAGCCTAGCGAGAGGGGAGCAGTACTTC.

The genes are TRBV18 and TRBJ1-4; 8 bases are shared with TRBD1. V shed 7 bases and J 8 bases; nucleotides not matched to a gene: 6. In germline, CDR1 is KGHSH, CDR2 LQKENI. This CDR3 is 13 amino acids long. CDR3 region: CASLQTGEEKLFF. Written as DNA, the CDR3 is TGTGCCAGCTTGCAGACAGGGGAGGAAAAACTGTTTTTT.

The CDR3 loop is CASSHQAGERTDTQYF. The CDR3 DNA is TGCGCCAGCAGCCATCAAGCGGGAGAGCGCACAGATACGCAGTATTTT. The genes are TRBV4-3 and TRBJ2-3; TRBD2 aligns across 8 bases. Trimming removed 3 bases from V and 1 base from J; junction bases left unmatched: 6. Germline assignment: CDR1 LGHNA and CDR2 YSLEER. CDR3 length: 16 residues.

The chain recombines TRBV19 with TRBJ1-6; TRBD1 matches at 7 bases. V lost 5 bases, J lost 10 bases, and 17 bases stayed unmatched. This CDR3 is built from 17 residues. Germline V CDR1 and CDR2: LNHDA, SQIVND (reference sequence). The CDR3 DNA follows: TGTGCCAGTAGTTCCCTAAGGGGGCTAGAATTGGGATCACCCCTCCACTTT. Amino acids: CASSSLRGLELGSPLHF.

The chain recombines TRBV18 with TRBJ1-1; possibly TRBD1 for D (5 bases). Per the germline V gene, CDR1 is KGHSH and CDR2 is LQKENI. Trimming left V 3 bases short and J 3 bases short, with 8 bases between. The CDR3 is 13 residues long. The CDR3 DNA reads as TGTGCCAGCTCACCGGGGCGTGACACTGAAGCTTTCTTT. It translates to CASSPGRDTEAFF. Based on the CDR3 plus reference TRBV18 and TRBJ1-1, the full variable domain is NAGVMQNPRHLVRRRGQEARLRCSPMKGHSHVYWYRQLPEEGLKFMVYLQKENIIDESGMPKERFSAEFPKEGPSILRIQQVVRGDSAAYFCASSPGRDTEAFFGQGTRLTVV.

The V gene is TRBV5-1, the J gene TRBJ2-7; possible D gene TRBD1, 5 bases. CDR1 is SGHRS and CDR2 is YFSETQ in the germline V gene. Trimming cost V 6 bases and J 6 bases, with 19 bases left between them. CDR3 length: 14 amino acids. CDR3 nucleotide sequence: TGCGCCAGCACCCCCACTGGGCAGGGCGGCGAGCAGTACTTC. Protein product: CASTPTGQGGEQYF.

The genes are TRBV29-1 and TRBJ1-3; D is uncertain. Germline values: CDR1 SQVTM, CDR2 ANQGSEA. Trimming pared 3 bases from V and 9 bases from J, leaving 12 bases between. CDR3 length equals 12 residues. CDR3 sequence reads: CSVDESPGTIYF. Here the CDR3 DNA reads TGCAGCGTTGACGAAAGCCCGGGCACCATATATTTT. The full variable domain, completed using reference TRBV29-1 and TRBJ1-3, is SAVISQKPSRDICQRGTSLTIQCQVDSQVTMMFWYRQQPGQSLTLIATANQGSEATYESGFVIDKFPISRPNLTFSTLTVSNMSPEDSSIYLCSVDESPGTIYFGEGSWLTVV.

This chain links TRBV7-9 with TRBJ1-1, with D perhaps matching TRBD1 (5 bases). V dropped 0 bases and J dropped 6 bases, with 11 bases sitting between them. This CDR3 spans 14 amino acids. Germline assignment: CDR1 SEHNR and CDR2 FQNEAQ (reference sequence). The DNA for the CDR3 is TGTGCCAGCAGCTTAGCGTTAGGGGAGGCTGAAGCTTTCTTT. Residues: CASSLALGEAEAFF.

In its sample, this clone was seen a few times. The chain is built from TRBV3-1 (or the pseudogene TRBV3-2) and TRBJ2-7, with TRBD1 as a possible D gene (5 bases). Trimming pared 3 bases from V and 4 bases from J, leaving 13 bases between. Germline assignment: CDR1 LGHDT and CDR2 YNNKEL (reference sequence). The CDR3 totals 14 residues. The CDR3 reads CASSQGPLSYEQYF. CDR3 DNA: TGTGCCAGCAGCCAGGGGCCCCTTTCGTACGAGCAGTACTTC.

The chain combines TRBV13 with TRBJ2-3, with 7 bases that match TRBD1. CDR1 is PRHDT and CDR2 is FYEKMQ in the germline V gene (reference sequence). V dropped 5 bases and J dropped 1; count of bases not matched to a gene: 3. This CDR3 has 14 residues. CDR3 nucleotide sequence: TGTGCCAGCAGCCCTAGGGGGCGCACAGATACGCAGTATTTT. This encodes CASSPRGRTDTQYF.

This clone was counted between two and nine times. The chain recombines TRBV19 with TRBJ1-2, with D perhaps TRBD1 (5 bases). Deletions cut 11 bases from V and 4 bases from J, with 17 bases between. This CDR3 is built from 13 residues. From germline, CDR1 is LNHDA and CDR2 SQIVND (reference sequence). The CDR3 sequence: CASHALRGYGYTF. The CDR3 DNA sequence: TGTGCCTCCCATGCTCTTAGGGGCTATGGCTACACCTTC.

The V call is TRBV7-8, the J call TRBJ2-2; D perhaps matches TRBD1 (5 bases). The CDR3 covers 15 residues. The germline V gene encodes CDR1 SGHVS and CDR2 FQNEAQ. V shed 1 base and J shed 5 bases, with 11 bases lying between them. CDR3 protein: CASSLVAGWTGELFF. CDR3 sequence (DNA): TGTGCCAGCAGCTTAGTTGCAGGGTGGACCGGGGAGCTGTTTTTT.

This chain joins TRBV7-3 and TRBJ2-5; 8 positions match TRBD1. Per the germline V gene, CDR1 is SGHTA and CDR2 is FQGTGA. V dropped 5 bases and J dropped 2; count of bases not matched to a gene: 13. This CDR3 comprises 17 residues. CDR3 nucleotides: TGTGCCAGCAGCCCCAACCCCAGGGGGCTGCGACAAGAGACCCAGTACTTC. Translation gives CASSPNPRGLRQETQYF.

The V and J genes are TRBV7-3 and TRBJ2-2, with 11 bases that match TRBD1. The length of the CDR3 is 17 residues. Germline values: CDR1 SGHTA, CDR2 FQGTGA. Unmatched junction bases numbered 10, after V lost 5 bases and J lost 5 bases. The CDR3 is CASSTIGTGGTTGELFF. The CDR3 region has the DNA TGTGCCAGCAGCACTATAGGGACAGGGGGTACGACCGGGGAGCTGTTTTTT.

The rearrangement links TRBV10-3 to TRBJ1-4, with 8 bases identical to TRBD1. Germline V gene data show CDR1 as ENHRY and CDR2 as SYGVKD. The CDR3 extends over 14 amino acids. The junction had 4 bases not matched to a gene; V was cut back by 6 bases and J by 4 bases. The CDR3 bases are TGTGCCATCAGCCCAGGGGGCGGTAATGAAAAACTGTTTTTT. Encoded protein: CAISPGGGNEKLFF.

This clone was detected only a few times. This chain uses TRBV7-2 with TRBJ1-2; no firm D call. Germline-derived CDR1 and CDR2 are SGHTA and FQGNSA. The length of the CDR3 is 14 residues. Trimming removed 1 base at V and 4 bases at J, with 10 bases between. The CDR3 sequence is CASSLVLGGYGYTF. The CDR3, as DNA: TGTGCCAGCAGCTTAGTACTGGGAGGCTATGGCTACACCTTC.

DNA for the CDR3: TGTGCCAGCAGTTTGACTAGCCCTTCCTACGAGCAGTACTTC. As protein: CASSLTSPSYEQYF. V and J are TRBV27 and TRBJ2-7, with 7 bases lining up with TRBD2. Germline lookup yields CDR1 MNHEY and CDR2 SMNVEV (reference sequence). The ends lost 3 bases at V and 1 base at J; junction bases unmatched: 3. This CDR3 comprises 14 residues.

The CDR3 sequence is CASTRGGSTGELFF. The CDR3 region has the DNA TGTGCCAGCACCCGGGGAGGGAGCACCGGGGAGCTGTTTTTT. The J gene is TRBJ2-2, the V gene TRBV25-1, with 7 nucleotides matching TRBD2. Unmatched junction bases numbered 6, after V lost 7 bases and J lost 4 bases. Germline-derived CDR1 and CDR2 are MGHDK and SYGVNS. CDR3 length: 14 amino acids.

The CDR3 DNA follows: TGTGCCAGCAGTGCCGGGAGCGTGCAGTACTTC. Translating gives CASSAGSVQYF. The chain joins TRBV28 to TRBJ2-7; tentative D call: TRBD2 (6 bases). CDR1 MDHEN and CDR2 SYDVKM come from the germline V gene. The ends were cut back, 5 bases at V and 9 bases at J, with 11 bases in the middle. The CDR3 has 11 amino acids.

Many counts were recorded for this clone. This chain joins TRBV19 and TRBJ1-1; no definite D call. V lost 0 bases and J lost 3, with 11 bases in between. CDR1 LNHDA and CDR2 SQIVND come from the germline V gene (reference sequence). The CDR3 spans 15 residues. The DNA for the CDR3 is TGTGCCAGTAGTATAGATGCGGTTCGGGACACTGAAGCTTTCTTT. It is translated as CASSIDAVRDTEAFF.